This entry lists 13 T cell receptor beta chains sequenced from one sample in a study of spatial heterogeneity in lung cancer. Each CDR3 protein gets one entry after TCRdb re-called the 5' RACE reads with MiXCR. Seen here are some 64,000 distinct CDR3 sequences, less than 10% observed once, and the top ten hold approximately 15%. Time point of the sample: sample taken at primary tumor resection. Sequencing was performed on whole RNA extracted from tumor and nontumor lung tissue, or from frozen PBMC, and the material was left unsorted. The sample in question was PBMCs, obtained at surgery. The receptor set was obtained from a female donor with early-stage non-small cell lung cancer.

This clonotype came up once. The chain recombines TRBV20-1 with TRBJ2-7; TRBD2 matches at 10 bases. This CDR3 is 13 amino acids long. With 2 bases clipped from V and 5 bases from J, the junction kept 3 bases outside the gene matches. Germline CDR1 is DFQATT and CDR2 is SNEGSKA (reference sequence). The CDR3 loop reads CSARLAGVNEQYF. The DNA of the CDR3 is TGCAGTGCTAGACTAGCGGGAGTAAACGAGCAGTACTTC.

This chain joins TRBV27 and TRBJ1-1, with D uncertain. The V end was cut by 6 bases, the J end by 3 bases, with 14 bases between. The germline gives CDR1 MNHEY, CDR2 SMNVEV (reference sequence). The CDR3 loop spans 14 amino acids. CDR3 residues: CASRHPQGHTEAFF. In nucleotides, the CDR3 is TGTGCCAGCAGACACCCCCAAGGGCACACTGAAGCTTTCTTT.

This clonotype showed up many times. This chain links TRBV3-1 with TRBJ1-1, with 7 bases that match TRBD1. Trimming took 3 bases from V and 4 from J; bases not matched to a gene: 2. Germline lookup yields CDR1 LGHDT and CDR2 YNNKEL (reference sequence). CDR3 length: 13 residues. The CDR3 spells CASSQQGGTEAFF. DNA of the CDR3: TGTGCCAGCAGCCAGCAGGGGGGCACTGAAGCTTTCTTT.

This chain links TRBV13 with TRBJ2-2; the match to TRBD1 covers 9 bases. This CDR3 has 16 residues. Unmatched junction bases numbered 9, after V lost 5 bases and J lost 5 bases. From germline, CDR1 is PRHDT and CDR2 FYEKMQ (reference sequence). CDR3 loop: CASSRPGQGRTGELFF. As DNA, the CDR3 is TGTGCCAGCAGCCGCCCGGGACAGGGAAGGACCGGGGAGCTGTTTTTT. The variable domain in full, with the rest retrieved from reference TRBV13 and TRBJ2-2, is AAGVIQSPRHLIKEKRETATLKCYPIPRHDTVYWYQQGPGQDPQFLISFYEKMQSDKGSIPDRFSAQQFSDYHSELNMSSLELGDSALYFCASSRPGQGRTGELFFGEGSRLTVL.

The V and J genes are TRBV14 and TRBJ2-7; 8 bases map to TRBD2. Germline V CDR1 and CDR2: SGHDN, FVKESK. Unmatched junction bases numbered 13, after V lost 0 bases and J lost 6 bases. The CDR3 is made up of 17 amino acids. DNA for the CDR3: TGTGCCAGCAGCCAAGATCTGACTCCCGGGAGGGTGCTCGAGCAGTACTTC. Translation: CASSQDLTPGRVLEQYF.

This clonotype has a count of ten or more. The chain uses TRBV6-5 and TRBJ2-1; TRBD1 aligns across 8 bases. Germline V gene lookup returns CDR1 MNHEY and CDR2 SVGAGI. This CDR3 is built from 14 residues. After removal of 5 bases from V and 4 bases from J, the junction contained 4 bases not matched to a gene. The CDR3 region has the DNA TGTGCCAGCAGTCTAACAGGGGGGTACAATGAGCAGTTCTTC. The encoded protein is CASSLTGGYNEQFF.

This clonotype was detected many times. The chain is built from TRBV27 and TRBJ2-5, with 8 nucleotides matching TRBD2. This CDR3 is built from 15 residues. Per the germline V gene, CDR1 is MNHEY and CDR2 is SMNVEV (reference sequence). J lost 5 bases, V lost 6 bases, and 11 bases had no gene match. In DNA, the CDR3 is TGTGCCAGCAGCGGGGGGGACGCCCAGGAGGAGACCCAGTACTTC. Amino acids: CASSGGDAQEETQYF.

This clonotype has only a few counts. This chain joins TRBV7-8 and TRBJ1-6, with D unresolved. The CDR3 has 15 amino acids. The V end lost 4 bases, the J end lost 6 bases, and 13 bases lay between the germline ends. In germline, CDR1 is SGHVS, CDR2 FQNEAQ. The CDR3 spells CASSSRTGVNSPLHF. Here the CDR3 DNA reads TGTGCCAGCAGCTCTAGGACGGGAGTTAATTCACCCCTCCACTTT. The whole variable domain, filled in from reference TRBV7-8 and TRBJ1-6, reads GAGVSQSPRYKVAKRGQDVALRCDPISGHVSLFWYQQALGQGPEFLTYFQNEAQLDKSGLPSDRFFAERPEGSVSTLKIQRTQQEDSAVYLCASSSRTGVNSPLHFGNGTRLTVT.

This clonotype was observed at least ten times. V usage is TRBV7-2 and J usage is TRBJ2-3, with 10 positions matching TRBD2. The CDR3 consists of 15 residues. V was pared by 4 bases and J by 3 bases, with 4 bases of the junction left unmatched. In germline, CDR1 is SGHTA, CDR2 FQGNSA. The CDR3 DNA reads TGTGCCAGCAGCTCGAGCGGGAGGGATACAGATACGCAGTATTTT. It encodes CASSSSGRDTDTQYF.

This clonotype occurred many times. The rearrangement joins TRBV5-1 to TRBJ1-1, with D unresolved. Trimming cost V 2 bases and J 1 base, with 6 bases left between them. The germline V gene has CDR1 SGHRS and CDR2 YFSETQ. This CDR3 spans 13 amino acids. The CDR3 bases are TGCGCCAGCAGCTTTTCAGAGAACACTGAAGCTTTCTTT. Its protein is CASSFSENTEAFF.

The table lists this clonotype with a few counts. The chain joins TRBV13 to TRBJ2-4, with unresolved D. V gave up 0 bases and J gave up 6 bases, with 0 bases separating them. CDR1 is PRHDT, CDR2 FYEKMQ, per germline (reference sequence). This CDR3 is 11 amino acids long. The CDR3 sequence: CASSLGNIQYF. The CDR3 DNA sequence: TGTGCCAGCAGCTTAGGAAACATTCAGTACTTC.

This clonotype appeared a few times. This chain connects TRBV20-1 to TRBJ2-3; D gene ambiguous. CDR1 is DFQATT, CDR2 SNEGSKA, per germline (reference sequence). Trimming stripped 5 bases from V and 9 bases from J, with 12 bases between. There are 11 residues in the CDR3. The CDR3 DNA follows: TGCAGTGCTGGCATTGTAGAAACGCAGTATTTT. Translated, it gives CSAGIVETQYF.

This clonotype was counted many times. The gene calls are TRBV12-5 and TRBJ1-5; 9 bases match TRBD1. Germline trimming cut 5 bases from V and 6 bases from J; bases unmatched to any gene: 11. The CDR3 length is 16 residues. From germline, CDR1 is LGHNT and CDR2 FRNRAP. CDR3 bases: TGTGCTAGTGGTCCTGGGACAGGGTCGAGGAGTCAGCCCCAGCATTTT. It encodes CASGPGTGSRSQPQHF.